This passage covers 3 T cell receptor beta chains from one sample sequenced in a study of long-term antiretroviral therapy in people with HIV. They ran version v3.0 of the immunoSEQ assay at survey level. Sequenced by immunoSEQ multiplex PCR; TCRdb stores in-frame clones only, minus some. The sample holds around 28,000 clones, about 90% seen once. The specimen comprised unsorted PBMCs, sampled 1.8 years after starting antiretroviral therapy. These TCRs come from a woman aged 18-29 years with HIV.

This chain joins TRBV15 and TRBJ2-3, with D perhaps assigned TRBD1 or TRBD2 (5 bases each). Germline CDR1 reads LNHNV; CDR2 reads YYDKDF (reference sequence). The CDR3 totals 13 residues. With 0 bases removed from V and 8 bases from J, the gap between germline ends came to 9 bases. This CDR3 reads CATSRDGAGTQYF. The CDR3 nucleotides are TGTGCCACCAGCAGAGACGGGGCTGGTACGCAGTATTTT.

This clone was recorded once. The chain uses TRBV11-2 and TRBJ2-2, with D uncertain. CDR3 length equals 14 residues. Germline V lookup: CDR1 SGHAT, CDR2 FQNNGV. Trimming removed 5 bases at V and 6 bases at J, with 13 bases between. CDR3: CASSTRPGPGELFF. In DNA form, the CDR3 reads TGTGCCAGCAGCACGAGGCCAGGACCCGGGGAGCTGTTTTTT. The whole variable domain, filled in from reference TRBV11-2 and TRBJ2-2, reads EAGVAQSPRYKIIEKRQSVAFWCNPISGHATLYWYQQILGQGPKLLIQFQNNGVVDDSQLPKDRFSAERLKGVDSTLKIQPAKLEDSAVYLCASSTRPGPGELFFGEGSRLTVL.

This chain links TRBV15 with TRBJ1-4; 9 positions match TRBD1. CDR3 length: 16 residues. Germline values: CDR1 LNHNV, CDR2 YYDKDF (reference sequence). J was trimmed by 4 bases and V by 5 bases; bases with no gene match: 8. CDR3 sequence reads: CATSVSRDRVNEKLFF. The CDR3 DNA is TGTGCCACCAGCGTATCCCGGGACAGGGTTAATGAAAAACTGTTTTTT.